The T cell receptor beta chain described here comes from a study of cytomegalovirus exposure and HLA in healthy donors. Points from the study as a whole: In the analysis, some V segments, TRBV6-2 and TRBV6-3 included, were excluded as indistinguishable. Analyses of presence/absence relied on an assumption of roughly uniform sequencing depth across donors. CMV serostatus was the only recorded immune exposure for donors. Cytomegalovirus association was listed for about 160 TCR beta chains.

On this clone: What it binds is not known.

Primers: 60 Vbeta forward and 13 Jbeta reverse. TCRdb keeps only in-frame clones here, not all; method: immunoSEQ multiplex PCR. The repertoire holds about 180,000 clones, with roughly 75% as singletons. CDR1 is SQVTM, CDR2 ANQGSEA, per germline. CDR3 length: 11 amino acids. V is TRBV29-1 and J is TRBJ1-2, with 8 positions matching TRBD1. The clonotype originates from a woman in her twenties or thirties in good health and CMV-seronegative. Input material: PBMCs. CDR3 sequence reads: CSDDRGGGYTF. For the CDR3, the DNA is TGCAGTGATGACAGGGGTGGAGGCTACACCTTC. Together with reference TRBV29-1 and TRBJ1-2, the CDR3 gives the full variable domain: SAVISQKPSRDICQRGTSLTIQCQVDSQVTMMFWYRQQPGQSLTLIATANQGSEATYESGFVIDKFPISRPNLTFSTLTVSNMSPEDSSIYLCSDDRGGGYTFGSGTRLTVV.